Listed below are T cell receptor beta chains from one sample, sequenced in a study of cytomegalovirus exposure and HLA in healthy donors. Assay: immunoSEQ multiplex PCR; the TCRdb copy retains only in-frame clones and omits some. The sample has tens of thousands of clones; about 76% are singletons. Sequencing used PBMCs. Every receptor here comes from a man between 18 and 35 years old in good health and CMV-seronegative. Each CDR3 is given with its conserved first and last residue.

V gene	J gene	CDR3 protein
TRBV6-1	TRBJ2-1	CASVTSGGFFGQFF
TRBV9	TRBJ1-2	CASSVTATGAYGYTF
TRBV4-3	TRBJ2-3	CASSQAGVRTDTQYF
TRBV6-1	TRBJ1-5	CASSAGTGGNQPQHF
TRBV27	TRBJ1-2	CASSFDRMGYGYTF
TRBV15	TRBJ2-7	CATSRREQGAYEQYF
TRBV19	TRBJ1-4	CASSIGSGTINEKLFF
TRBV4-3	TRBJ1-5	CASSHTMGNQPQHF
TRBV7-9	TRBJ2-2	CASSSLYRVGTGELFF
TRBV7-9	TRBJ2-2	CASSRGNPGELFF
TRBV5-1	TRBJ2-5	CASSLVFGTGRETQYF
TRBV28	NA	CASSLGGKVAGVAMGYEQYF
TRBV30	TRBJ2-5	CAWSELKGAGETQYF
TRBV7-9	TRBJ1-4	CASSLPTGMDEKLFF
TRBV5-4	TRBJ1-1	CASRGWGGNTEAFF
TRBV9	TRBJ2-1	CASGRDNEQFF
TRBV2	TRBJ1-2	CASSGEIQVNYGYTF
TRBV7-2	TRBJ2-7	CASSSGLAFTGYEQYF
TRBV5-6	TRBJ1-5	CASSPFGGRGNQPQHF
TRBV30	TRBJ2-7	CAWSTRQGVYEQYF
TRBV6-1	TRBJ2-1	CASTARGSSYNEQFF
TRBV15	TRBJ1-2	CATSRDPGASYGYTF
TRBV6-6	TRBJ1-2	CASSYEGGGWGGYTF
TRBV27	TRBJ2-5	CASMGGAETQYF
TRBV5-1	TRBJ2-3	CASSLEGVGDTQYF
TRBV7-2	TRBJ2-2	CASSPQNLAGGNTGELFF
TRBV7-2	TRBJ2-7	CASSPSSGGGYEQYF
TRBV6-1	TRBJ2-3	CASRRGGRADTQYF
TRBV19	TRBJ1-6	CASSIVLSSYNSPLHF
TRBV5-1	TRBJ2-5	CASSFPGVQETQYF
TRBV5-1	TRBJ1-1	CASSLLAGAMNTEAFF
TRBV6-1	TRBJ2-3	CASSPRRTGTDTQYF
TRBV6-5	TRBJ2-3	CASSLGRTSTDTQYF
TRBV9	TRBJ1-1	CASSPRDSYTEAFF
TRBV5-4	TRBJ1-6	CASSLDSNSPLHF
TRBV7-2	TRBJ2-3	CASSLDTGTDTQYF
TRBV18	TRBJ1-2	CASSPPRAGEYGYTF
TRBV5-6	TRBJ1-2	CASSFSGSGYGYTF
TRBV7-9	TRBJ2-2	CASSLDGGGALMDTGELFF
TRBV5-1	TRBJ2-7	CASSLAWGQQEQYF